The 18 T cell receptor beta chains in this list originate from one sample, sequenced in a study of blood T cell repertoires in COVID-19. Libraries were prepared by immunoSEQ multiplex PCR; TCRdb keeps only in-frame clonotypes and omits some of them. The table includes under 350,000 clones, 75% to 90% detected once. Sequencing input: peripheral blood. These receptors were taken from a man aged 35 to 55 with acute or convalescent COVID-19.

The CDR3 region is CASSQDIRRTEAFF. The CDR3 DNA is TGTGCCAGCAGCCAAGACATCCGGCGCACTGAAGCTTTCTTT. V is TRBV5-4 and J is TRBJ1-1, with unresolved D. Germline lookup yields CDR1 SGHNT and CDR2 YYREEE (reference sequence). This CDR3 is 14 amino acids long. V was clipped by 4 bases and J by 4 bases, with 14 bases between them.

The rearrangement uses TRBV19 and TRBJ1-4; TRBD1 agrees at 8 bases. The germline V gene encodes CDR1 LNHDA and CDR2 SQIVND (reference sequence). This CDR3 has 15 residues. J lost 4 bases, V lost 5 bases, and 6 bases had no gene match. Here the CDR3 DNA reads TGTGCCAGTAGTTCCGGGACAGGCTTTAATGAAAAACTGTTTTTT. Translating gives CASSSGTGFNEKLFF.

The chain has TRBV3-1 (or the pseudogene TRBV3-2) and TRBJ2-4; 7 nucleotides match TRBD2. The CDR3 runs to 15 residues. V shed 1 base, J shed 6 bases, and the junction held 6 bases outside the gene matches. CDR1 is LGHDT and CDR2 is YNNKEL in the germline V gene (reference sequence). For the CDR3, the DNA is TGTGCCAGCAGCCAAGGAGCGGGGCGGGGAAACATTCAGTACTTC. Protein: CASSQGAGRGNIQYF.

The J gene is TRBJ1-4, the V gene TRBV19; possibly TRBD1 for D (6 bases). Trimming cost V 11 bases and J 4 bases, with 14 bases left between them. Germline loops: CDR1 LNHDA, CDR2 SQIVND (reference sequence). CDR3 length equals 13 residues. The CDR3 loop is CAAGRDNNEKLFF. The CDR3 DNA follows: TGTGCCGCTGGCCGGGACAATAATGAAAAACTGTTTTTT.

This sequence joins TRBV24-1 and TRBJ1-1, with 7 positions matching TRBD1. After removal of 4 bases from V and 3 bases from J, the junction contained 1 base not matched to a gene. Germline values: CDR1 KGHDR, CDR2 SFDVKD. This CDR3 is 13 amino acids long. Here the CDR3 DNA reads TGTGCCACCAGTGAGACAGGGTACACTGAAGCTTTCTTT. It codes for CATSETGYTEAFF.

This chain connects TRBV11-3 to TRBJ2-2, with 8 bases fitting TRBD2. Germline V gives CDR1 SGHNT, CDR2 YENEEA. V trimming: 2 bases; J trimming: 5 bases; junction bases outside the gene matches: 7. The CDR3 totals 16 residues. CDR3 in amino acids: CASSLTSGGPTGELFF. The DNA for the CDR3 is TGTGCCAGCAGCTTAACCTCGGGGGGGCCAACCGGGGAGCTGTTTTTT. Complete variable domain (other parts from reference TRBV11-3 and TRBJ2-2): EAGVVQSPRYKIIEKKQPVAFWCNPISGHNTLYWYLQNLGQGPELLIRYENEEAVDDSQLPKDRFSAERLKGVDSTLKIQPAELGDSAVYLCASSLTSGGPTGELFFGEGSRLTVL.

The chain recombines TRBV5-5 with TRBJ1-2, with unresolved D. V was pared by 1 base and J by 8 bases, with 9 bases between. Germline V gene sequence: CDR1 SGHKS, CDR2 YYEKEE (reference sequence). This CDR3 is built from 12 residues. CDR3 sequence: CASSLLDTGYTF. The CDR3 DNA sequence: TGTGCCAGCAGCTTGCTTGACACCGGCTACACCTTC.

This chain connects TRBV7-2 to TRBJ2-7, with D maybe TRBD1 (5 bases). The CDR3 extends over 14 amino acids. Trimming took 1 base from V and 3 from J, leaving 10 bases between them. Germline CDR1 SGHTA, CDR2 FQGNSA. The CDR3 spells CASSLVGQGYEQYF. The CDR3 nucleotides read TGTGCCAGCAGCTTAGTAGGGCAGGGCTACGAGCAGTACTTC.

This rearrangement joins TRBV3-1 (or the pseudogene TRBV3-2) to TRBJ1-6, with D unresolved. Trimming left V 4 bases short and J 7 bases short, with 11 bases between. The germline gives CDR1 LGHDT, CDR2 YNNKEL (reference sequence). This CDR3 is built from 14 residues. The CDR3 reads CASSLPNLNSPLHF. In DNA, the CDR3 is TGTGCCAGCAGCCTTCCGAACTTGAATTCACCCCTCCACTTT.

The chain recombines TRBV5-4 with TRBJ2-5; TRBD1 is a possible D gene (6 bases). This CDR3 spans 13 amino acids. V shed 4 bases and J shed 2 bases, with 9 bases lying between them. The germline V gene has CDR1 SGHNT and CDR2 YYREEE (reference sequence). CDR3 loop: CASSIDRQETQYF. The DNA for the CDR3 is TGTGCCAGCAGCATTGACAGGCAAGAGACCCAGTACTTC.

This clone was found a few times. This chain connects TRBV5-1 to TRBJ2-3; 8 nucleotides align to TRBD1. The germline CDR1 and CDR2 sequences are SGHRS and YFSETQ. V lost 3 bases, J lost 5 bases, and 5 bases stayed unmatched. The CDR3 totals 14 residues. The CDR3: CASSSSTGVDTQYF. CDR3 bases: TGCGCCAGCAGCTCCTCGACAGGGGTAGATACGCAGTATTTT.

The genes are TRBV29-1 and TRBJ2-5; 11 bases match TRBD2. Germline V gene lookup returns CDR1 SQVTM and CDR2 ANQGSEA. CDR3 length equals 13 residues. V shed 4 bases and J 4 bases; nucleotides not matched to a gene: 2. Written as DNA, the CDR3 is TGCAGCGTTGTTAGCGGGGGGGGAGAGACCCAGTACTTC. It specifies CSVVSGGGETQYF.

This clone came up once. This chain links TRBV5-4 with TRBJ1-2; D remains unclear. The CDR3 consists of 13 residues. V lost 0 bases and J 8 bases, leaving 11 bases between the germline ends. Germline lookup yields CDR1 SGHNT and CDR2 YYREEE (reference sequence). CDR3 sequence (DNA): TGTGCCAGCAGCTTGGCCGAGAGGAGCGGCTACACCTTC. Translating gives CASSLAERSGYTF.

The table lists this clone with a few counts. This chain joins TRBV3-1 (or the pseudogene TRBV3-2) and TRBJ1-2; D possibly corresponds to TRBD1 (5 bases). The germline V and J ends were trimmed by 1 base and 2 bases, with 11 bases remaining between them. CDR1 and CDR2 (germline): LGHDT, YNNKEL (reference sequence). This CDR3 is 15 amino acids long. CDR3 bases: TGTGCCAGCAGCCAAGGGGGATACAGGAACTATGGCTACACCTTC. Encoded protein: CASSQGGYRNYGYTF.

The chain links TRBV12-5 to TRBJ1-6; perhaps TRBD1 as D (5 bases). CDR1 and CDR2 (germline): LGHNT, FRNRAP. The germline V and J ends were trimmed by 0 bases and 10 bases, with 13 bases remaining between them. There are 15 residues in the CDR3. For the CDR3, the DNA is TGTGCTAGTGGTTTGGTACGGGGGGTCATGTCACCCCTCCACTTT. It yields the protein CASGLVRGVMSPLHF.

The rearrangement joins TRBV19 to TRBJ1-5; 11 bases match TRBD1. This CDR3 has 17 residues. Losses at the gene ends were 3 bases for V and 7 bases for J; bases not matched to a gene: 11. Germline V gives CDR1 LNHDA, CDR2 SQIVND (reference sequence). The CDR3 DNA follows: TGTGCCAGTAGTATCCCACCCGGGACAGGGGGGGAGCAGCCCCAGCATTTT. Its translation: CASSIPPGTGGEQPQHF.

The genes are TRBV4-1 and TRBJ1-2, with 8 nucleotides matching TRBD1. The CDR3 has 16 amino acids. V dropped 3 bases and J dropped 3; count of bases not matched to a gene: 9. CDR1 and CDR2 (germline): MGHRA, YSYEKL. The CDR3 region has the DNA TGCGCCAGCAGCCAGACAGGGGCCACAATTTACTATGGCTACACCTTC. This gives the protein CASSQTGATIYYGYTF.

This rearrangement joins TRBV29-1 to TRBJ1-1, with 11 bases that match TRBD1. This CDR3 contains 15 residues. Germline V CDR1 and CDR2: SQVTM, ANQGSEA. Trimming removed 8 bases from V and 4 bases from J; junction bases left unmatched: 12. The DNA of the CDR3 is TGCAGCCCCGGCGGACAGGGGGCCCCCGGCACTGAAGCTTTCTTT. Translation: CSPGGQGAPGTEAFF.